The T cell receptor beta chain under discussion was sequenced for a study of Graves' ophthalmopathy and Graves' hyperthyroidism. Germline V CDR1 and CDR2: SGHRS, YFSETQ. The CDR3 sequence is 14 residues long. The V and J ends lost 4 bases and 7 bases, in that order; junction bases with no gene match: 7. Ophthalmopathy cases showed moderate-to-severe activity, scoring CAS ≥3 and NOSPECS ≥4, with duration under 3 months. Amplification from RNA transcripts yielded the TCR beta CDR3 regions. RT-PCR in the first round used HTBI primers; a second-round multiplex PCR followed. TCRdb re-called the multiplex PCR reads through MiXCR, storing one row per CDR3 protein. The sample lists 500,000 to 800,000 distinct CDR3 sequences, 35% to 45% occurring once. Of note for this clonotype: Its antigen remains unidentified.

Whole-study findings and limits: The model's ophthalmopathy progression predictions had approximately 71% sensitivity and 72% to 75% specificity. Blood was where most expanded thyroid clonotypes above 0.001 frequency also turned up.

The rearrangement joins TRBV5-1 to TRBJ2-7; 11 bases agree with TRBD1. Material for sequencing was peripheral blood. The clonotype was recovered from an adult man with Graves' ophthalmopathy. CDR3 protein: CASSQGQGGNEQYF. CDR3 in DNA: TGCGCCAGCAGCCAGGGACAGGGGGGCAATGAGCAGTACTTC.